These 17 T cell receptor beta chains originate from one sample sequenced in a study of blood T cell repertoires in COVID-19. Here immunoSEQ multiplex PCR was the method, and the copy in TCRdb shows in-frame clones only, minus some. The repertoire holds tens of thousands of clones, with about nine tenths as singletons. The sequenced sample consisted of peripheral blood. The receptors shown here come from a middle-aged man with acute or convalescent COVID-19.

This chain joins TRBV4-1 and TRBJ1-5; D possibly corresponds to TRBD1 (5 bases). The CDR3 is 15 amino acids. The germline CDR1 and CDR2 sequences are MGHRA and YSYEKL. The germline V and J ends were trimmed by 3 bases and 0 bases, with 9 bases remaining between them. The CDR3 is CASSQGLYSNQPQHF. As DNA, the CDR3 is TGCGCCAGCAGCCAGGGACTGTATAGCAATCAGCCCCAGCATTTT.

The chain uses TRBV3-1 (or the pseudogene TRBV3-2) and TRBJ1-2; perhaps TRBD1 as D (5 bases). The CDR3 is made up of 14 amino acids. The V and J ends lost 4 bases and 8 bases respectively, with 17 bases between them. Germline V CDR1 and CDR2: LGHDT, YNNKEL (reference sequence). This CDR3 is CASSPGRGGWGYTF. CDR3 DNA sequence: TGTGCCAGCAGCCCTGGAAGGGGAGGGTGGGGCTACACCTTC.

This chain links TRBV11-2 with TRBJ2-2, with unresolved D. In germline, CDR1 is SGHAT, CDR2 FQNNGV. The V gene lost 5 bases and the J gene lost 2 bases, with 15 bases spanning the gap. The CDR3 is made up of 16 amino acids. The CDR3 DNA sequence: TGTGCCAGCAGCCCGATCAGGCAGCCTAACACCGGGGAGCTGTTTTTT. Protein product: CASSPIRQPNTGELFF. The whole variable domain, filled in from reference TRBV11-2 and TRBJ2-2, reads EAGVAQSPRYKIIEKRQSVAFWCNPISGHATLYWYQQILGQGPKLLIQFQNNGVVDDSQLPKDRFSAERLKGVDSTLKIQPAKLEDSAVYLCASSPIRQPNTGELFFGEGSRLTVL.

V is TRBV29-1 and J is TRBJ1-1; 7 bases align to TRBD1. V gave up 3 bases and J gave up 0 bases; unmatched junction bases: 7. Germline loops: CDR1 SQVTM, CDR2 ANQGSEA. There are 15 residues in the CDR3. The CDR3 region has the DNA TGCAGCGTTGATGGGACAGACCACATGAACACTGAAGCTTTCTTT. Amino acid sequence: CSVDGTDHMNTEAFF.

As DNA, the CDR3 is TGCGCCAGCAGCCAAGATGCAGGGGTGTCTGGAAACACCATATATTTT. It is translated as CASSQDAGVSGNTIYF. The chain carries TRBV4-3 and TRBJ1-3, with D possibly TRBD1 on 6 matching bases. The CDR3 length is 16 residues. The germline gives CDR1 LGHNA, CDR2 YSLEER. V lost 0 bases, J lost 1 base, and 10 bases lay in between.

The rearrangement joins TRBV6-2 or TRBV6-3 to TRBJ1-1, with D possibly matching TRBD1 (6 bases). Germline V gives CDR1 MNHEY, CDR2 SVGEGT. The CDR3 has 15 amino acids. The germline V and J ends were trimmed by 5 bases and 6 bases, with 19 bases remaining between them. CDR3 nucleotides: TGTGCCAGCAGTAAAGTTAGTGGGGGCGCAGCTGAAGCTTTCTTT. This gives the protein CASSKVSGGAAEAFF.

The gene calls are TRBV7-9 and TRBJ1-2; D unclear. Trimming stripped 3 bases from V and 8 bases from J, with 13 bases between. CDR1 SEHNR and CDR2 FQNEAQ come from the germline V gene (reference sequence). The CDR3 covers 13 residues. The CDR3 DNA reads TGTGCCAGCAGCTTGGGAGAAGGTCAAGGCTACACCTTC. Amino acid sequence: CASSLGEGQGYTF.

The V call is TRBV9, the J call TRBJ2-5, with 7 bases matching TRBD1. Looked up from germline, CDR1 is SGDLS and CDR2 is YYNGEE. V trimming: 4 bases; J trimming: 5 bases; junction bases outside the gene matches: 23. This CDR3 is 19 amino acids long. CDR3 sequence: CASSPHLGRAGGYGETQYF. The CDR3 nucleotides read TGTGCCAGCAGCCCCCACCTGGGCCGGGCAGGGGGATACGGGGAGACCCAGTACTTC.

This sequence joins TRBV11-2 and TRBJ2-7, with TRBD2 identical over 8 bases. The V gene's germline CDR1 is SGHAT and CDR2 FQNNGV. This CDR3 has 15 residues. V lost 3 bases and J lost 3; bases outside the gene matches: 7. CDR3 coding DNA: TGTGCCAGCAGCTTGAGAGCGGGGGAAGACTACGAGCAGTACGTC. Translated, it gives CASSLRAGEDYEQYV.

CDR3 DNA: TGCGCCAGCAGCCAAGCAGGGGTCGAGCAGTACTTC. Its translation is CASSQAGVEQYF. The chain recombines TRBV4-1 with TRBJ2-7, with a tentative D call TRBD1 (6 bases). The CDR3 loop spans 12 amino acids. Per the germline V gene, CDR1 is MGHRA and CDR2 is YSYEKL. Between the trimmed V and J ends, which lost 1 base and 6 bases, there was a span of 7 bases.

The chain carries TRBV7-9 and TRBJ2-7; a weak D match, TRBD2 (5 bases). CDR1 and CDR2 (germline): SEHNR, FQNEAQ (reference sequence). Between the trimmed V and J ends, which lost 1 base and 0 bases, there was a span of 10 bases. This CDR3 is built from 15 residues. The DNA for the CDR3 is TGTGCCAGCAGCTTAGGCAGCGGCAGCTCCTACGAGCAGTACTTC. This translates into CASSLGSGSSYEQYF.

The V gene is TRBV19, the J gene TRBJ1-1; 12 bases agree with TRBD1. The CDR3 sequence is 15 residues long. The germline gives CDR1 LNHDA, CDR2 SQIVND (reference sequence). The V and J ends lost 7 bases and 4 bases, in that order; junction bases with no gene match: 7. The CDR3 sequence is CASIRDRGRGTEAFF. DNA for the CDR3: TGTGCCAGTATTCGGGACAGGGGGCGTGGCACTGAAGCTTTCTTT. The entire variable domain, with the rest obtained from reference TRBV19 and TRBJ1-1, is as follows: DGGITQSPKYLFRKEGQNVTLSCEQNLNHDAMYWYRQDPGQGLRLIYYSQIVNDFQKGDIAEGYSVSREKKESFPLTVTSAQKNPTAFYLCASIRDRGRGTEAFFGQGTRLTVV.

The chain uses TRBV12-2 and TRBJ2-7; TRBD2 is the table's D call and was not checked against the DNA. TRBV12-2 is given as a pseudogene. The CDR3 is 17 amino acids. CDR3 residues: CASRSPYWAGVSEEQYV. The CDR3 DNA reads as TGTGCAAGTCGCTCCCCCTACTGGGCGGGGGTGTCTGAAGAGCAGTACGTC.

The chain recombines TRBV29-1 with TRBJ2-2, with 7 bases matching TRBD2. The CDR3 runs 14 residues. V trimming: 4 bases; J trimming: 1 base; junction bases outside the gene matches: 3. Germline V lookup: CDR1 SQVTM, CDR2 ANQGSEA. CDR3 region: CSVAPGGNTGELFF. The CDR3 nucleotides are TGCAGCGTTGCCCCGGGAGGGAACACCGGGGAGCTGTTTTTT.

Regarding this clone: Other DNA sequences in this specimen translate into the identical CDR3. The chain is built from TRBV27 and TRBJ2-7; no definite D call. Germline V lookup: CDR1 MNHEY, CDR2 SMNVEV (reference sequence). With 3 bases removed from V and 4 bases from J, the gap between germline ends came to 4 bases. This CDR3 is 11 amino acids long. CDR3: CASSFGYEQYF. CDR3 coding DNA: TGTGCCAGCAGTTTCGGTTACGAGCAGTACTTC.

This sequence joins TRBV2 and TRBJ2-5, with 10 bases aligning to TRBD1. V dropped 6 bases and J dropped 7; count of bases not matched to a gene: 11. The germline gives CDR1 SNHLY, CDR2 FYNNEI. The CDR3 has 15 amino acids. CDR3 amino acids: CASSERQGAIGTQYF. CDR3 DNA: TGTGCCAGCAGCGAACGACAGGGGGCAATTGGGACCCAGTACTTC.

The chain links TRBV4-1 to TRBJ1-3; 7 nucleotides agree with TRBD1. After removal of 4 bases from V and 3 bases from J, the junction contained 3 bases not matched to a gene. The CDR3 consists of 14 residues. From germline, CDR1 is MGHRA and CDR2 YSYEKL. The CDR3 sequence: CASSPGTVGNTIYF. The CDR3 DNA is TGCGCCAGCAGCCCAGGGACAGTTGGAAACACCATATATTTT.